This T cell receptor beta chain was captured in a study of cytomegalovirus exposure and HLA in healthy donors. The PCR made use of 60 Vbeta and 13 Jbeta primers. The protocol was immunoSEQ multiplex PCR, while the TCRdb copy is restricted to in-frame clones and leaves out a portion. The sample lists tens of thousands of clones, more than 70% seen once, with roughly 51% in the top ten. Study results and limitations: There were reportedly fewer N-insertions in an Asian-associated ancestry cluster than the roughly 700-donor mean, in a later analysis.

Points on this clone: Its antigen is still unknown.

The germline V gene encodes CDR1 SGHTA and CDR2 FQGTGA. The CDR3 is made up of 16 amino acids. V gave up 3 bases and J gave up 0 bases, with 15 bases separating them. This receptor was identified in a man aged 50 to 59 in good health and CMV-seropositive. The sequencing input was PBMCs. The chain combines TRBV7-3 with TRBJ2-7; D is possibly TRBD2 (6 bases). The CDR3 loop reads CASSLGEAGSSYEQYF. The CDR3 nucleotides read TGTGCCAGCAGCTTGGGGGAGGCGGGTTCCTCCTACGAGCAGTACTTC.